The rows below give T cell receptor beta chains drawn from one sample of a study of cytomegalovirus exposure and HLA in healthy donors. Measured with immunoSEQ multiplex PCR; TCRdb has only the in-frame clones, and not every one. The table records 100,000 or so clones, around four fifths of them present only once. The sample consisted of PBMCs. The source of these receptors is a woman aged 40 to 50 in good health and CMV-seropositive. The CDR3 runs from the conserved cysteine through the conserved F or W. The D gene is left open where the match is weak. A row's size may be missing; if present it is once, few, many or a size class.

J gene,D gene,V gene,clone size,CDR3 protein,CDR3 DNA
TRBJ2-7,NA,TRBV10-3,NA,CAIEATRSTYEQYF,TGTGCCATCGAGGCGACTAGGTCGACCTACGAGCAGTACTTC
TRBJ2-5,NA,TRBV5-1,NA,CASSLRAREQETQYF,TGCGCCAGCAGCTTGAGGGCCAGGGAACAAGAGACCCAGTACTTC
TRBJ1-2,TRBD1,TRBV7-9,NA,CASSLKGGQFGAYGYTF,TGTGCCAGCAGCTTAAAAGGGGGACAGTTTGGAGCCTATGGCTACACCTTC
TRBJ2-2,NA,TRBV11-3,NA,CASAEGNTGELFF,TGTGCCAGCGCCGAGGGGAACACCGGGGAGCTGTTTTTT
TRBJ1-1,TRBD1,TRBV2,NA,CASRAPTRDRGEAFF,TGTGCCAGCAGGGCACCGACTCGGGACAGGGGTGAAGCTTTCTTT
TRBJ2-1,TRBD1,TRBV19,NA,CASSIERTGTYNEQFF,TGTGCCAGTAGTATAGAGCGGACAGGGACCTACAATGAGCAGTTCTTC
TRBJ1-1,NA,TRBV7-2,NA,CASSFIRGNTEAFF,TGTGCCAGCAGCTTTATAAGAGGGAACACTGAAGCTTTCTTT
TRBJ1-3,NA,TRBV7-9,once,CASSQGVISGNTIYF,TGTGCCAGCAGCCAGGGTGTGATCTCTGGAAACACCATATATTTT
TRBJ2-7,TRBD1,TRBV19,NA,CASSISGQGAQEQYF,TGTGCCAGTAGTATAAGCGGACAGGGGGCTCAGGAGCAGTACTTC
TRBJ2-1,NA,TRBV5-1,NA,CASSLEAVNNEQFF,TGCGCCAGCAGCTTGGAAGCGGTGAACAATGAGCAGTTCTTC
TRBJ2-7,TRBD1,TRBV5-1,NA,CASSRGGTGRLGEQYF,TGCGCCAGCAGCAGAGGCGGGACAGGGCGCCTGGGCGAGCAGTACTTC
TRBJ1-4,TRBD1,TRBV7-2,NA,CASSSDRGRLRSEKLFF,TGTGCCAGCAGCTCCGACAGGGGGCGATTACGTAGTGAAAAACTGTTTTTT
TRBJ1-5,NA,TRBV6-1,NA,CASSGGRLRCQPQHF,TGTGCCAGCAGTGGGGGGAGGTTGAGGTGTCAGCCCCAGCATTTT
TRBJ2-3,NA,TRBV4-1,NA,CASSQAWREAQYF,TGCGCCAGCAGCCAAGCGTGGCGGGAAGCGCAGTATTTT
TRBJ1-5,TRBD1,TRBV27,NA,CASRPWTGVRGNQPQHF,TGTGCCAGCAGGCCCTGGACAGGGGTTCGAGGCAATCAGCCCCAGCATTTT
TRBJ2-7,TRBD2,TRBV19,once,CASRQTGTSYEQYF,TGTGCCAGTAGGCAAACCGGGACTAGCTACGAGCAGTACTTC
TRBJ1-2,NA,TRBV14,NA,CASSQAVNYGYTF,TGTGCCAGCAGCCAAGCAGTTAACTATGGCTACACCTTC
TRBJ2-2,NA,TRBV7-4,NA,CASFKDFSLVTPYTGELFF,TGTGCCAGCTTCAAGGACTTTTCCTTAGTGACTCCGTACACCGGGGAGCTGTTTTTT